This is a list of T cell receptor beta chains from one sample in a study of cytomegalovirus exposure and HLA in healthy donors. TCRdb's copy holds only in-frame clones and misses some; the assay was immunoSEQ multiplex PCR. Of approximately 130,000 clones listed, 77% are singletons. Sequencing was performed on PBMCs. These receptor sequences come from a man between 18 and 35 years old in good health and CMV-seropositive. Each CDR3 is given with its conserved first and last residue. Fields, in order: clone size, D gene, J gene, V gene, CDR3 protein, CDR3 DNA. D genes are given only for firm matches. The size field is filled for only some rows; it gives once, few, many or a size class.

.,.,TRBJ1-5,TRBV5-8,CASEENQAKPQHF,TGTGCCAGCGAGGAGAATCAAGCTAAGCCCCAGCATTTT
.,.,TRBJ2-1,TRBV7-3,CASSLMRQGHEQFF,TGTGCCAGCAGCTTAATGCGGCAGGGCCATGAGCAGTTCTTC
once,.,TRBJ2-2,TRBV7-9,CASSLAETPGELFF,TGTGCCAGCAGCTTAGCGGAGACCCCCGGGGAGCTGTTTTTT
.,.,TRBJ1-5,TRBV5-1,CASSLGDNTPNQPQHF,TGCGCCAGCAGCTTAGGGGACAACACACCTAATCAGCCCCAGCATTTT
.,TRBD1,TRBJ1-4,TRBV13,CASSLAWTGGTGDNEKLFF,TGTGCCAGCAGCTTAGCCTGGACAGGAGGGACAGGGGATAATGAAAAACTGTTTTTT
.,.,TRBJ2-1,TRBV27,CASSYTRILNEQFF,TGTGCCAGCAGCTATACTAGGATTCTCAATGAGCAGTTCTTC
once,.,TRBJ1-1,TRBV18,CASSPSDGMNTEAFF,TGTGCCAGCTCACCATCGGACGGGATGAACACTGAAGCTTTCTTT
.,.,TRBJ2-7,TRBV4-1,CASSSLFEPGSEQYF,TGCGCCAGCAGCTCTCTCTTTGAGCCGGGGAGCGAGCAGTACTTC
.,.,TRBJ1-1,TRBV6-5,CASSYSSNSMRGAFF,TGTGCCAGCAGTTACTCGAGTAACTCAATGCGGGGAGCTTTCTTT
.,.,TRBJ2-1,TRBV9,CASSVGKGLISRDEQFF,TGTGCCAGCAGCGTAGGTAAAGGACTTATATCTCGGGATGAGCAGTTCTTC
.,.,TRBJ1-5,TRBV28,CASAGWGSNQPQHF,TGTGCCAGCGCGGGGTGGGGGAGCAATCAGCCCCAGCATTTT
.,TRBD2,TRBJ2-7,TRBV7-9,CASSRTSGAGYEQYF,TGTGCCAGCAGCCGAACTAGCGGGGCCGGCTACGAGCAGTACTTC
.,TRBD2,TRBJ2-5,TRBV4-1,CASSQDATSGRPNKETQYF,TGCGCCAGCAGCCAAGACGCGACTAGCGGGAGACCTAATAAAGAGACCCAGTACTTC
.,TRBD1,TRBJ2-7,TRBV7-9,CASSLVGQVRSEQYF,TGTGCCAGCAGCTTAGTGGGACAGGTGAGGAGCGAGCAGTACTTC
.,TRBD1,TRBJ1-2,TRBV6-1,CASKGQGVGGYTF,TGTGCCAGCAAGGGACAGGGGGTAGGTGGCTACACCTTC
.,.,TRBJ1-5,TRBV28,CASSLGFRGGNQPQHF,TGTGCCAGCAGTTTAGGCTTTAGGGGGGGAAATCAGCCCCAGCATTTT
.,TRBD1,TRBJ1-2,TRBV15,CATSRVQGAPLYGYTF,TGTGCCACCAGCAGAGTACAGGGGGCCCCGCTCTATGGCTACACCTTC
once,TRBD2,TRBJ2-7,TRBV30,CAWTDAWPSGYEQYF,TGTGCCTGGACCGACGCCTGGCCTAGCGGGTACGAGCAGTACTTC
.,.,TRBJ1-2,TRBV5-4,CASSLELGTGTVNYGYTF,TGTGCCAGCAGCTTGGAACTAGGTACCGGTACGGTTAACTATGGCTACACCTTC
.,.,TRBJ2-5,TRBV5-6,CASSWGPVVVSQETQYF,TGTGCCAGCAGCTGGGGGCCAGTAGTGGTTTCTCAAGAGACCCAGTACTTC
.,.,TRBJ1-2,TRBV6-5,CASSYQGNYGYTF,TGTGCCAGCAGTTATCAGGGGAACTATGGCTACACCTTC
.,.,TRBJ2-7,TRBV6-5,CASSYTPGAYEQYF,TGTGCCAGCAGTTACACCCCAGGGGCCTACGAGCAGTACTTC
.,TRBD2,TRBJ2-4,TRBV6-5,CASTGGDIQYF,TGTGCCAGCACGGGAGGGGACATTCAGTACTTC
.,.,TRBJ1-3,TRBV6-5,CASSQQTDSGNTIYF,TGTGCCAGCAGTCAACAGACAGACTCTGGAAACACCATATATTTT
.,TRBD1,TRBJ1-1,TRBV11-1,CASSSSTGGLCSFF,TGTGCCAGCAGCTCCAGCACAGGGGGCCTTTGTTCTTTCTTT
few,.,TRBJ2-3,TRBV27,CASSLDRDTQYF,TGTGCCAGCAGCCTGGACAGAGATACGCAGTATTTT
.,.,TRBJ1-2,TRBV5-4,CASSLAGGADGYTF,TGTGCCAGCAGCTTGGCGGGGGGCGCGGATGGCTACACCTTC
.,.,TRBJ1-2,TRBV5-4,CASSPPGVYYGYTF,TGTGCCAGCAGCCCCCCCGGGGTTTACTATGGCTACACCTTC
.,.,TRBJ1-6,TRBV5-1,CASSISNPSSYNSPLHF,TGCGCCAGCAGCATTTCTAACCCGAGCTCCTATAATTCACCCCTCCACTTT
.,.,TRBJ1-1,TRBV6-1,CASRNSGLNTEAFF,TGTGCCAGCAGGAATTCAGGATTGAACACTGAAGCTTTCTTT
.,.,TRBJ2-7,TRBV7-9,CASSNVRDSAEQYF,TGTGCCAGCAGCAACGTTAGAGACAGCGCCGAGCAGTACTTC
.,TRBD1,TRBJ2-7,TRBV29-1,CSVAGTGGYEQYF,TGCAGCGTAGCCGGGACAGGGGGGTACGAGCAGTACTTC
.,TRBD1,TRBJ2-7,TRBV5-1,CASSSDRDTYEQYF,TGCGCCAGCAGCTCTGACAGGGATACCTACGAGCAGTACTTC
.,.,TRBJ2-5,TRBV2,CASTGYSRGETQYF,TGTGCCAGCACGGGTTACTCCCGGGGGGAGACCCAGTACTTC
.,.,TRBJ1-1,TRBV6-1,CAGSEGGHVRTEAFF,TGTGCCGGCAGTGAAGGGGGGCATGTTAGGACTGAAGCTTTCTTT
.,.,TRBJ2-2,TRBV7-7,CVSSVTANTGELFF,TGTGTTAGCAGCGTTACAGCAAACACCGGGGAGCTGTTTTTT
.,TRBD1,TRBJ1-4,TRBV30,CAWSPGAGGEKLFF,TGTGCCTGGAGTCCAGGGGCAGGGGGTGAAAAACTGTTTTTT
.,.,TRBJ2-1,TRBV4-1,CASSLKSPGNFNEQFF,TGCGCCAGCAGCTTAAAGTCCCCAGGGAACTTCAATGAGCAGTTCTTC
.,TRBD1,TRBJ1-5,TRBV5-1,CASSRGTESNQPQHF,TGCGCCAGCAGCCGGGGGACAGAATCAAATCAGCCCCAGCATTTT
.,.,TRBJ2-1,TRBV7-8,CASSLWGLSSYNEQFF,TGTGCCAGCAGCCTCTGGGGCCTCAGCTCCTACAATGAGCAGTTCTTC
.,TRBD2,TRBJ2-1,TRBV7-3,CASSSSGRANEQFF,TGTGCCAGCAGCTCTAGCGGGAGGGCCAATGAGCAGTTCTTC